The present entry profiles one T cell receptor (beta chain) with its context. Its antigen is unknown. Caucasian individuals from Russia who were healthy and aged about 6 to 90 acted as donors. The second PCR ran roughly 6 to 12 cycles with a sample-barcoded 5' primer and J-beta primers. Per sample, CDR3-containing paired-end reads numbered at least 2.5 million. MiXCR, applied by TCRdb to the 5' RACE reads, yields one record per CDR3 protein. The sample lists 650,000 to 1,000,000 distinct CDR3 sequences; about half were seen once. The germline V gene encodes CDR1 MNHEY and CDR2 SVGEGT. The CDR3 covers 18 residues. V was clipped by 2 bases and J by 7 bases; unmatched bases: 9. This record belongs to a study of blood T cells in healthy people across ages. Study results and limitations: A roughly linear age-dependent decrease characterized TCR beta diversity per million T cells. Leaving the PBMCs unsorted stopped any conclusive comparison of naive versus antigen-experienced cells.

Sample: blood. The receptor was isolated from a man older than 75 in good health. The chain links TRBV6-2 or TRBV6-3 to TRBJ2-1; 15 bases are shared with TRBD2. CDR3 loop: CASSYGTPGLAGGNEQFF. The CDR3 coding sequence is TGTGCCAGCAGTTACGGGACACCGGGACTAGCGGGAGGTAATGAGCAGTTCTTC.